The rows below give T cell receptor beta chains drawn from one sample of a study of identical twins. MiXCR, applied by TCRdb to the 5' RACE reads, yields one record per CDR3 protein. This sample has around 570,000 distinct CDR3 sequences; 9.5% to 10% occur once, and the top ten carry around 3.1%. These same data were also listed under a study on yellow fever vaccine responses in identical twins.

The specimen sequenced was PBMCs. These receptors came from a woman aged 18-29 years in good health. The CDR3 runs from the conserved cysteine through the conserved F or W. A D gene is named only where the DNA matches it firmly. Size tells how often a clone was seen (once, few, many) or the class of an expanded clone, and some rows leave it out.

size	length	J	D	V	DNA	CDR3
many	15	TRBJ2-2	TRBD2	TRBV12-3/TRBV12-4	TGTGCCAGCATACTAGCGGGAGGGGGCACCGGGGAGCTGTTTTTT	CASILAGGGTGELFF
many	13	TRBJ2-7	TRBD2	TRBV6-2/TRBV6-3	TGTGCCAGTAGTCGGACTAGCGGATACGAGCAGTACTTC	CASSRTSGYEQYF
.	13	TRBJ1-2	TRBD1	TRBV20-1	TGCAGTGCTACCGGGACAGGGCACTATGGCTACACCTTC	CSATGTGHYGYTF
few	15	TRBJ2-7	TRBD1	TRBV5-1	TGCGCCAGCAGCCGAACGGACAGGGGACCCTACGAGCAGTACTTC	CASSRTDRGPYEQYF
few	17	TRBJ2-7	TRBD2	TRBV5-1	TGCGCCAGCAGCTCGGCCTCGGGCCAGCGGGGGACCTACGAGCAGTACTTC	CASSSASGQRGTYEQYF
.	16	TRBJ2-3	.	TRBV5-1	TGCGCCAGCAGCCCCCGTGTAGTGGGGCCCACAGATACGCAGTATTTT	CASSPRVVGPTDTQYF
.	18	TRBJ2-2	TRBD1	TRBV6-5	TGTGCCAGCAGTTACGATTTTGGACAGGGGGCGAACACCGGGGAGCTGTTTTTT	CASSYDFGQGANTGELFF
many	13	TRBJ1-1	TRBD1	TRBV20-1	TGCAGTGCTAGAACAGGGGTACACACTGAAGCTTTCTTT	CSARTGVHTEAFF
.	20	TRBJ2-3	TRBD1	TRBV11-2	TGTGCCAGCAGCTTCTACCGACCCTACTCGGGCCAGGGGGCAGGAGATACGCAGTATTTT	CASSFYRPYSGQGAGDTQYF
many	15	TRBJ2-3	TRBD2	TRBV5-4	TGTGCCAGCAGCTTCTTTCTAGCGGGGACAGATACGCAGTATTTT	CASSFFLAGTDTQYF
few	14	TRBJ1-1	.	TRBV11-2	TGTGCCAGCAGTTTCAGGGGACAAAACACTGAAGCTTTCTTT	CASSFRGQNTEAFF
.	18	TRBJ2-6	TRBD1	TRBV28	TGTGCCAGCAGGGCCGCCCATATTACAGGGGCTGGGGCCAACGTCCTGACTTTC	CASRAAHITGAGANVLTF
.	16	TRBJ2-1	TRBD2	TRBV6-5	TGTGCCAGCAGTTACCCTACTAGCGGGACTTACAATGAGCAGTTCTTC	CASSYPTSGTYNEQFF
many	15	TRBJ2-2	.	TRBV4-3	TGCGCCAGCAGCCAAGGACTAGAGGATACCGGGGAGCTGTTTTTT	CASSQGLEDTGELFF
few	14	TRBJ1-4	TRBD1	TRBV5-1	TGCGCCAGCAGCCTGACAGGGGAGAATGAAAAACTGTTTTTT	CASSLTGENEKLFF
.	16	TRBJ2-1	.	TRBV6-4	TGTGCCAGCAGTGACTCCCTAGCCGCCTCCTACAATGAGCAGTTCTTC	CASSDSLAASYNEQFF
many	13	TRBJ2-1	.	TRBV3-1	TGTGCCAGCAGCCAAGCGGCGAGCAATGAGCAGTTCTTC	CASSQAASNEQFF
many	13	TRBJ2-5	.	TRBV4-1	TGCGCCAGCAGCCAAGTCTTAGGCCACACCCAGTACTTC	CASSQVLGHTQYF
.	15	TRBJ2-3	TRBD2	TRBV12-3/TRBV12-4	TGTGCCAGCAGCATAGCGGGGGAGCTCACAGATACGCAGTATTTT	CASSIAGELTDTQYF
.	17	TRBJ2-1	TRBD2	TRBV20-1	TGCAGTGCTAAGTCCCTAGCGGTCATGAGCTCCTACAATGAGCAGTTCTTC	CSAKSLAVMSSYNEQFF
.	15	TRBJ2-1	.	TRBV29-1	TGCAGCGCTGGGGGACCCACGATAACCTACAATGAGCAGTTCTTC	CSAGGPTITYNEQFF
.	15	TRBJ2-2	TRBD1	TRBV5-1	TGCGCCAGCAGCTTTGAGGGGGCGCGGACCGGGGAGCTGTTTTTT	CASSFEGARTGELFF
.	11	TRBJ2-5	.	TRBV30	TGTGCCTGGACCAGGGAAGAGACCCAGTACTTC	CAWTREETQYF
few	15	TRBJ2-7	TRBD1	TRBV20-1	TGCAGTGCTAGAGAACAGGGGGTACCTGGGGGCGAGCAGTACTTC	CSAREQGVPGGEQYF
many	12	TRBJ2-4	TRBD2	TRBV20-1	TGCAGTGCCCCCGGACTAGCGGGGGGGAGGTACTTC	CSAPGLAGGRYF
few	13	TRBJ2-1	TRBD2	TRBV29-1	TGCAGCGTTGCACTAGCGGATTATAATGAGCAGTTCTTC	CSVALADYNEQFF
few	14	TRBJ1-1	TRBD1	TRBV10-1	TGCGCCAGCAGTGAAAACAGGGGGGACACTGAAGCTTTCTTT	CASSENRGDTEAFF
few	18	TRBJ2-3	TRBD2	TRBV7-8	TGTGCCAGCAGCCAGACGACTAGCGCCCCTTTGGCCGCGATCACGCAGTATTTT	CASSQTTSAPLAAITQYF
many	15	TRBJ2-7	TRBD2	TRBV12-3/TRBV12-4	TGTGCCAGCAGCCGTGGGGGGGGTGATAGCTACGAGCAGTACTTC	CASSRGGGDSYEQYF
.	15	TRBJ2-1	.	TRBV12-3/TRBV12-4	TGTGCCAGCAGCGGGGCACTAGTCAGTCCTCATGAGCAGTTCTTC	CASSGALVSPHEQFF